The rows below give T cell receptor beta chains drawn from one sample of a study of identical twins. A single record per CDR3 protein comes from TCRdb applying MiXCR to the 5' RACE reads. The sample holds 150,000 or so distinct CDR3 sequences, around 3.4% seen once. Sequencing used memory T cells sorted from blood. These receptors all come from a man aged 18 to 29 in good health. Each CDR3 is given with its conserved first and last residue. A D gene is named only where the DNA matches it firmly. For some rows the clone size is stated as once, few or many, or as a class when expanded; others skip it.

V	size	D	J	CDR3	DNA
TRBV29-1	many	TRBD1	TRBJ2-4	CSACRDRADLAKNIQYF	TGCAGCGCCTGCCGGGACAGGGCCGACTTAGCCAAAAACATTCAGTACTTC
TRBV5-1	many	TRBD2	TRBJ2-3	CASSFSGSRSTDTQYF	TGCGCCAGCAGTTTTAGCGGGAGCAGGAGCACAGATACGCAGTATTTT
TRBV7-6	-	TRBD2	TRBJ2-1	CASSHLAGDKLF	TGTGCCAGCAGCCACCTAGCGGGAGACAAGCTCTTC
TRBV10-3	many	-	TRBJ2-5	CAIRSGPGETQYF	TGTGCCATCCGTTCGGGGCCGGGAGAGACCCAGTACTTC
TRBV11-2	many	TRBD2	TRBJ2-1	CASSSLAGGPYNEQFF	TGTGCCAGCAGCAGCCTAGCGGGAGGCCCCTACAATGAGCAGTTCTTC
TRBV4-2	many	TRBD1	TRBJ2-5	CASSQEDRGETQYF	TGTGCCAGCAGCCAAGAGGACAGGGGAGAGACCCAGTACTTC
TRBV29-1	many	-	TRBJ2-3	CSVPRLDTQYF	TGCAGCGTTCCCCGCTTGGATACGCAGTATTTT
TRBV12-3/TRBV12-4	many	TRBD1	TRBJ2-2	CASIPRTGATGELFF	TGTGCCAGCATCCCAAGGACAGGGGCCACCGGGGAGCTGTTTTTT
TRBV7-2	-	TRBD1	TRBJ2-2	CASRDRMNTGELFF	TGTGCCAGCAGGGACAGGATGAACACCGGGGAGCTGTTTTTT
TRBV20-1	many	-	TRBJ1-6	CSARGQSPLHF	TGCAGTGCTAGGGGTCAGTCACCCCTCCACTTT
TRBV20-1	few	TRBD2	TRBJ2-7	CSAELAGTSSYEQYF	TGCAGTGCCGAACTAGCGGGAACAAGCTCCTACGAGCAGTACTTC
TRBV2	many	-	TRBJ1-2	CASSVRDGGRGYTF	TGTGCCAGCAGTGTACGGGACGGCGGCCGGGGCTACACCTTC
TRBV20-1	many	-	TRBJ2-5	CSARAIGVHLETQYF	TGCAGTGCTAGAGCCATCGGGGTACACCTAGAGACCCAGTACTTC
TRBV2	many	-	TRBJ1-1	CANTEQGEAFF	TGTGCCAACACGGAACAGGGTGAAGCTTTCTTT
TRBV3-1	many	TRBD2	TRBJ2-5	CASSQVRLAGVGETQYF	TGTGCCAGCAGCCAAGTTAGGCTAGCGGGAGTTGGGGAGACCCAGTACTTC
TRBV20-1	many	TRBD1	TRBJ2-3	CSTRDRTTDTQYF	TGCAGTACCCGGGACAGAACCACAGATACGCAGTATTTT
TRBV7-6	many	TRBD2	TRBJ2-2	CASSLVTSAGELFF	TGTGCCAGCAGCTTGGTCACTAGCGCCGGGGAGCTGTTTTTT
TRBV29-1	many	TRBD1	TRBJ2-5	CSVNGQGGETQYF	TGCAGCGTTAACGGACAGGGTGGAGAGACCCAGTACTTC
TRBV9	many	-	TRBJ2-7	CASSASGPYEQYF	TGTGCCAGCAGCGCCTCGGGACCCTACGAGCAGTACTTC